This T cell receptor beta chain is drawn from a study of read filtering for tumor transcriptome and immune sequencing. Many counts were recorded for this clonotype. The library was built from about 400 ng RNA with molecular barcoded adaptors for alpha/delta and beta/gamma chains. MiXCR was run by TCRdb on the reads, yielding one entry per CDR3 protein. The table lists approximately 38,000 distinct CDR3 sequences, around 15% of them singletons. The source is a donor aged 40 or over with multiple myeloma. The sequencing sample was made of a population of CD138-negative cells sorted from bone marrow.

This CDR3 is CASSPTTSETQYF. CDR3 in DNA: TGTGCCAGCAGCCCGACGACTAGTGAGACCCAGTACTTC. V gene TRBV7-2 combines with J gene TRBJ2-5, with D perhaps TRBD2 (6 bases). The CDR3 spans 13 residues. Germline V gives CDR1 SGHTA, CDR2 FQGNSA. Trimming shortened V by 5 bases and J by 5 bases, and 12 bases separated the two germline ends. Based on the CDR3 plus reference TRBV7-2 and TRBJ2-5, the full variable domain is GAGVSQSPSNKVTEKGKDVELRCDPISGHTALYWYRQSLGQGLEFLIYFQGNSAPDKSGLPSDRFSAERTGGSVSTLTIQRTQQEDSAVYLCASSPTTSETQYFGPGTRLLVL.